This T cell receptor beta chain emerged from a study of OX40 agonist ivuxolimab in advanced cancers. Study summary: Three dose-escalation patients had partial responses: one with hepatocellular carcinoma and two with cutaneous melanoma. The study, taken as a whole, reports: Antigen specificity of clonally expanded peripheral T cells was not established. Clones of CD4+ and CD8+ blood T cells grew by week 6 at doses of 0.1 to 3.0 mg/kg.

The CDR3 has 15 amino acids. Germline values: CDR1 SGHVS, CDR2 FQNEAQ. Trimming took 1 base from V and 4 from J, leaving 10 bases between them. Turning to this clone: No antigen is known for it.

TCRdb's copy holds only in-frame clones and misses some; the assay was immunoSEQ multiplex PCR. The sample contains about 50,000 clones, over 65% of which appear only once. Here the sequenced sample was CD4+ or CD8+ T cells sorted from blood, taken in a trial of the OX40 agonist ivuxolimab. This receptor was identified in an adult with an advanced solid tumor such as melanoma, head and neck, liver or kidney cancer. J is TRBJ2-2 and V is TRBV7-8; D not resolved. The CDR3 reads CASSLGRFGTGELFF. The CDR3, as DNA: TGTGCCAGCAGCTTAGGTCGTTTCGGCACCGGGGAGCTGTTTTTT.